The clone carrying this TCR beta chain has more than one count but fewer than ten. The iRepertoire nested amplicon-rescue multiplex PCR amplified TCR alpha and beta CDR3s from RNA. TCRdb analysed the multiplex PCR reads with MiXCR anew, one entry per CDR3 protein. The table shows more than 95,000 distinct CDR3 sequences, with approximately 28% occurring only once. This sample is part of a study of glioma-infiltrating T cells. V was clipped by 5 bases and J by 4 bases, with 9 bases between them. This CDR3 comprises 14 residues. Germline V CDR1 and CDR2: LNHDA, SQIVND (reference sequence). The chain combines TRBV19 with TRBJ2-6; D is uncertain. The sample was glioma tissue, nonneoplastic brain tissue, or PBMCs (not recorded which). This receptor was identified in a human donor with low-grade glioma or glioblastoma, undergoing nonglioma brain surgery, or in good health (not recorded which). The CDR3 region is CASSHVPGANVLTF. The CDR3 nucleotides are TGTGCCAGTAGTCACGTCCCAGGGGCCAACGTCCTGACTTTC.